The clone carrying this T cell receptor beta chain was found a few times. The data are from a study of technical replicates of blood from a few donors. The CDR3 covers 8 residues. Germline values: CDR1 SGHRS, CDR2 YFSETQ. The repertoire was sequenced with immunoSEQ multiplex PCR; TCRdb's copy has only in-frame clones and lacks some. The sample includes 73,000 or so clones, 90% to 95% of them seen just once. This receptor was obtained from a human donor in good health. The sequenced sample was T cells isolated from PBMCs. The chain recombines TRBV5-1 with TRBJ1-4; no reliable D call. Written as DNA, the CDR3 is TGCGCTCCGCGATCGGGTTTTTTT. Translated, it gives CAPRSGFF.